This T cell receptor beta chain stems from a study of blood T cell repertoires in COVID-19. Trimming removed 0 bases at V and 3 bases at J, with 16 bases between. The CDR3 has 16 residues. From germline, CDR1 is GTSNPN and CDR2 SVGIG (reference sequence). Method: immunoSEQ multiplex PCR; TCRdb's copy keeps in-frame clones and lacks some. The sample holds more than 300,000 clones, 70% to 90% seen once. Sequenced: PBMCs or T cells enriched from blood (not recorded which). This chain uses TRBV30 with TRBJ2-3, with a weak D call TRBD1 (6 bases). The TCR comes from a woman in her late teens or twenties who had recovered from COVID-19. This chain's CDR3 is CAWSVLNRAVTDTQYF. The CDR3, as DNA: TGTGCCTGGAGTGTACTTAACAGGGCAGTTACAGATACGCAGTATTTT.